This TCR beta chain was recovered during a study of blood T cell repertoires in COVID-19. Study summary: COVID-19 samples collected from the United States, Italy and Spain covered acute and convalescent phases. PBMCs, B-cell-depleted T cells, or T cells were the source of the cDNA or gDNA that made up the material.

Authors' methods: Estimation of nucleated cell counts was performed using reference gene primer amplification. The repertoire was sequenced with immunoSEQ multiplex PCR; TCRdb's copy has only in-frame clones and lacks some. That table gives V, J and clone size, and the DNA gave D and trimming. Here the sample spans about 160,000 clones, around four fifths being singletons. The V and J ends lost 6 bases and 3 bases respectively, with 15 bases between them. Germline V gene lookup returns CDR1 SQVTM and CDR2 ANQGSEA. The CDR3 covers 14 residues. The source is a human donor in a cohort sampled during active COVID-19. Sequencing was performed on peripheral blood. The J gene is TRBJ2-1, the V gene TRBV29-1, with a tentative D call TRBD1 (6 bases). This chain's CDR3 is CSVGTGSSYNEQFF. In nucleotides, the CDR3 is TGCAGCGTGGGAACAGGGTCAAGCTACAATGAGCAGTTCTTC.